The 29 T cell receptor beta chains listed next were all sequenced from one sample in a study of T-cell memory formation after mild COVID-19. TCRdb re-called the 5' RACE reads with MiXCR, one entry per CDR3 protein. The data show 300,000 to 350,000 distinct CDR3 sequences, around 13% seen once. Sequencing was done on a sample of PBMCs or a T cell subset sorted from them (not recorded which). These receptor sequences come from a man aged 18 to 30 who had mild COVID-19 (a few samples of this study predate the infection). Cell type and time point are not known.

The V call is TRBV12-3 or TRBV12-4, the J call TRBJ2-1; D might be TRBD2 (5 bases). V was shortened by 7 bases and J by 5 bases, with 9 bases between the two germline ends. This CDR3 contains 12 residues. CDR3 residues: CASTHGDNEQFF. CDR3 sequence (DNA): TGTGCCAGCACCCACGGGGACAATGAGCAGTTCTTC.

The rearrangement joins TRBV18 to TRBJ1-2, with D hard to call. Germline CDR1 KGHSH, CDR2 LQKENI. The V and J ends lost 5 bases and 6 bases respectively, with 10 bases between them. CDR3 length: 12 amino acids. CDR3 DNA sequence: TGTGCCAGCTCAGCCTCCTTGGATGGCTACACCTTC. Protein sequence: CASSASLDGYTF.

This clonotype was observed many times. V usage is TRBV5-5 and J usage is TRBJ2-7, with D maybe TRBD1 (7 bases). Trimming shortened V by 4 bases and J by 0 bases, and 14 bases separated the two germline ends. The germline CDR1 and CDR2 sequences are SGHKS and YYEKEE (reference sequence). The CDR3 totals 15 residues. Here the CDR3 reads CASSPTRDSSYEQYF. CDR3 nucleotide sequence: TGTGCCAGCAGCCCAACGCGGGACAGCTCCTACGAGCAGTACTTC.

This clonotype was picked up a small number of times. The V and J genes are TRBV20-1 and TRBJ2-7; TRBD2 matches at 8 bases. With 0 bases clipped from V and 3 bases from J, the junction kept 7 bases outside the gene matches. The CDR3 totals 15 residues. In germline, CDR1 is DFQATT, CDR2 SNEGSKA (reference sequence). CDR3 sequence: CSARDPGGGNYEQYF. As DNA, the CDR3 is TGCAGTGCTAGAGATCCCGGGGGGGGAAACTACGAGCAGTACTTC.

This clonotype was recorded a few times. This chain links TRBV18 with TRBJ1-1; 7 nucleotides agree with TRBD1. The J segment lost 5 bases and the V segment lost 3 bases, leaving 9 bases of the junction unmatched. The CDR3 has 15 residues. Germline lookup yields CDR1 KGHSH and CDR2 LQKENI. CDR3 protein: CASSPGQASGTEAFF. The CDR3 nucleotides are TGTGCCAGCTCACCCGGACAGGCCTCGGGGACTGAAGCTTTCTTT.

Turning to this clonotype: The CDR3 ends on some other residue instead of the conserved phenylalanine or tryptophan, so this is likely a read error. The chain is built from TRBV6-5 and TRBJ2-5, with TRBD2 as a possible D gene (6 bases). V was cut by 0 bases and J by 1 base, with 15 bases left in between. The length of the CDR3 is 17 residues. CDR1 MNHEY and CDR2 SVGAGI come from the germline V gene. CDR3 residues: CASSYSGTWNGQETQYL. DNA of the CDR3: TGTGCCAGCAGTTACTCCGGGACTTGGAACGGCCAAGAGACCCAGTACTTA.

This clonotype was detected many times. The genes are TRBV5-1 and TRBJ2-5; D unresolved. CDR3 length: 14 amino acids. Trimming removed 0 bases at V and 2 bases at J, with 8 bases between. Germline loops: CDR1 SGHRS, CDR2 YFSETQ. This CDR3 reads CASSLGQPQETQYF. CDR3 DNA sequence: TGCGCCAGCAGCTTGGGCCAGCCTCAAGAGACCCAGTACTTC.

This clonotype occurred a few times. This rearrangement joins TRBV20-1 to TRBJ2-3, with D uncertain. V was cut by 2 bases and J by 0 bases, with 12 bases left in between. The CDR3 contains 15 residues. Germline values: CDR1 DFQATT, CDR2 SNEGSKA (reference sequence). DNA of the CDR3: TGCAGTGCTAGATTAGAGCTTACTAGCACAGATACGCAGTATTTT. It yields the protein CSARLELTSTDTQYF.

The rearrangement uses TRBV5-1 and TRBJ1-5; D call uncertain. There are 14 residues in the CDR3. V shed 0 bases and J shed 3 bases, with 7 bases lying between them. From germline, CDR1 is SGHRS and CDR2 YFSETQ. CDR3 amino acids: CASSLAGDNQPQHF. The CDR3 coding sequence is TGCGCCAGCAGCTTGGCCGGCGACAATCAGCCCCAGCATTTT.

The V gene is TRBV6-5, the J gene TRBJ1-3, with D perhaps TRBD1 (5 bases). CDR1 and CDR2 (germline): MNHEY, SVGAGI. This CDR3 spans 14 amino acids. Trimming stripped 2 bases from V and 4 bases from J, with 9 bases between. The CDR3 DNA reads as TGTGCCAGCAGTTACCAGGGATCGGGAAACACCATATATTTT. This codes for CASSYQGSGNTIYF.

The V gene is TRBV6-5, the J gene TRBJ2-3; a weak D match, TRBD1 (6 bases). The germline V gene has CDR1 MNHEY and CDR2 SVGAGI. This CDR3 comprises 13 residues. Trimming removed 6 bases from V and 6 bases from J, with 13 bases in between. The chain's CDR3 is CASRKTGWDTQYF. In DNA, the CDR3 is TGTGCCAGCAGAAAGACAGGCTGGGATACGCAGTATTTT.

This clonotype appeared many times. This sequence joins TRBV19 and TRBJ2-7; TRBD2 is a possible D gene (5 bases). This CDR3 spans 15 amino acids. Per germline, CDR1 LNHDA and CDR2 SQIVND (reference sequence). V lost 3 bases and J lost 5, with 17 bases in between. CDR3 in DNA: TGTGCCAGTAGTATCCAAGGCTGGGGAGCCCACGAGCAGTACTTC. This translates into CASSIQGWGAHEQYF.

The rearrangement uses TRBV5-5 and TRBJ2-4, with unresolved D. V was shortened by 0 bases and J by 6 bases, with 7 bases between the two germline ends. Germline CDR1 and CDR2: SGHKS and YYEKEE (reference sequence). This CDR3 region has 13 residues. CDR3 protein: CASSLDGGNIQYF. The CDR3 DNA sequence: TGTGCCAGCAGCTTGGACGGTGGAAACATTCAGTACTTC. The variable domain in full, completed from reference TRBV5-5 and TRBJ2-4, reads DAGVTQSPTHLIKTRGQQVTLRCSPISGHKSVSWYQQVLGQGPQFIFQYYEKEERGRGNFPDRFSARQFPNYSSELNVNALLLGDSALYLCASSLDGGNIQYFGAGTRLSVL.

This chain links TRBV9 with TRBJ1-1, with 9 positions matching TRBD1. CDR3 length: 15 amino acids. J was trimmed by 5 bases and V by 3 bases; bases with no gene match: 8. In germline, CDR1 is SGDLS, CDR2 YYNGEE. As DNA, the CDR3 is TGTGCCAGCAGCGCATACCCCGGGACAGGGACTGAAGCTTTCTTT. Translating gives CASSAYPGTGTEAFF.

This clonotype was observed a single time. The CDR3 here is CASRSGTGSSYNEQFF. CDR3 DNA: TGCGCCAGCAGATCCGGGACAGGGAGCTCCTACAATGAGCAGTTCTTC. The gene calls are TRBV5-1 and TRBJ2-1, with 9 bases lining up with TRBD1. The J segment lost 0 bases and the V segment lost 5 bases, leaving 6 bases of the junction unmatched. The CDR3 spans 16 residues. The V gene's germline CDR1 is SGHRS and CDR2 YFSETQ.

The gene calls are TRBV7-2 and TRBJ2-7; D perhaps matches TRBD1 (6 bases). V dropped 5 bases and J dropped 4 bases, with 12 bases sitting between them. The CDR3 extends over 13 amino acids. Germline CDR1 SGHTA, CDR2 FQGNSA. CDR3 nucleotide sequence: TGTGCCAGCAGCCTACAGGGTCGGTACGAGCAGTACGTC. As protein: CASSLQGRYEQYV.

This clonotype has a handful of counts. The chain couples TRBV13 to TRBJ2-1, with 9 bases that match TRBD2. CDR1 is PRHDT, CDR2 FYEKMQ, per germline (reference sequence). The length of the CDR3 is 15 residues. V shed 4 bases, J shed 10 bases, and the junction held 11 bases outside the gene matches. CDR3 DNA: TGTGCCAGCAGCTCCCAATCCTACAGCGGGGGGGAGCAGTTCTTC. This codes for CASSSQSYSGGEQFF.

This clonotype was seen more than once but under ten times. The rearrangement uses TRBV6-1 and TRBJ2-7, with D perhaps TRBD1 or TRBD2 (5 bases each). Trimming took 3 bases from V and 2 from J, leaving 11 bases between them. The germline V gene has CDR1 MNHNS and CDR2 SASEGT. The CDR3 sequence is 14 residues long. Written as DNA, the CDR3 is TGTGCCAGCAGTGATAGGGGACCTCCCTACGAGCAGTACTTC. This translates into CASSDRGPPYEQYF.

The chain carries TRBV7-2 and TRBJ2-3; D is possibly TRBD1 or TRBD2 (5 bases each). From germline, CDR1 is SGHTA and CDR2 FQGNSA. There are 14 residues in the CDR3. Trimming removed 6 bases at V and 3 bases at J, with 13 bases between. The CDR3 sequence is CASRLSRGTDTQYF. CDR3 nucleotide sequence: TGTGCCAGCAGGCTCTCGAGGGGAACAGATACGCAGTATTTT.

The chain uses TRBV21-1 and TRBJ2-7; the table gives TRBD2 as D, unverified against the DNA. TRBV21-1 represents a pseudogene. This CDR3 comprises 16 residues. The CDR3 here is CASSNSKLGSYDEQYV. CDR3 coding DNA: TGTGCCAGCAGCAATTCGAAATTGGGGAGTTATGACGAGCAGTACGTC.

To note about this clonotype: Since a much larger clone is just one base distant, this may be a read error. Here the CDR3 omits its conserved ending phenylalanine or tryptophan, so a read error is the likely source. This chain connects TRBV5-1 to TRBJ2-1, with D perhaps TRBD1 or TRBD2 (6 bases each). Germline CDR1 and CDR2: SGHRS and YFSETQ. Trimming left V 4 bases short and J 5 bases short, with 13 bases between. The CDR3 has 14 amino acids. The CDR3 sequence is CASSPGAPNNEQFL. CDR3 nucleotide sequence: TGCGCCAGCAGCCCGGGGGCCCCGAACAATGAGCAGTTCTTA.

This clonotype was seen only a few times. V is TRBV7-8 and J is TRBJ2-3; D is unresolved. The CDR3 spans 11 residues. Germline CDR1 SGHVS, CDR2 FQNEAQ. The V gene lost 7 bases and the J gene lost 4 bases, with 6 bases spanning the gap. The CDR3 region has the DNA TGTGCCAGCAAAGCTTCAGATACGCAGTATTTT. Protein product: CASKASDTQYF. Based on the CDR3 plus reference TRBV7-8 and TRBJ2-3, the full variable domain is GAGVSQSPRYKVAKRGQDVALRCDPISGHVSLFWYQQALGQGPEFLTYFQNEAQLDKSGLPSDRFFAERPEGSVSTLKIQRTQQEDSAVYLCASKASDTQYFGPGTRLTVL.

This clonotype was seen at least ten times. This rearrangement joins TRBV5-1 to TRBJ1-1; D remains unclear. CDR3 length: 15 residues. CDR1 is SGHRS and CDR2 is YFSETQ in the germline V gene. V was cut by 3 bases and J by 4 bases, with 16 bases left in between. CDR3 amino acids: CASSSWSLGSTEAFF. CDR3 DNA sequence: TGCGCCAGCAGCTCCTGGTCCTTGGGCTCCACTGAAGCTTTCTTT.

The chain joins TRBV14 to TRBJ2-1; D is undetermined. Trimming took 7 bases from V and 4 from J, leaving 11 bases between them. CDR3 length equals 13 residues. Germline V gene lookup returns CDR1 SGHDN and CDR2 FVKESK. CDR3 protein: CASNNPGYNEQFF. CDR3 in DNA: TGTGCCAGCAATAATCCGGGTTACAATGAGCAGTTCTTC. The complete variable domain, with remaining parts taken from reference TRBV14 and TRBJ2-1, reads EAGVTQFPSHSVIEKGQTVTLRCDPISGHDNLYWYRRVMGKEIKFLLHFVKESKQDESGMPNNRFLAERTGGTYSTLKVQPAELEDSGVYFCASNNPGYNEQFFGPGTRLTVL.

The chain recombines TRBV19 with TRBJ1-5; no reliable D call. Germline V gene data show CDR1 as LNHDA and CDR2 as SQIVND (reference sequence). V lost 4 bases to trimming and J lost 9 bases, with 7 bases between them. The CDR3 covers 11 residues. CDR3 sequence reads: CASSTPGPQHF. The CDR3 DNA follows: TGTGCCAGTAGTACCCCGGGGCCCCAGCATTTT.

The chain combines TRBV20-1 with TRBJ1-2; D is perhaps TRBD1 (5 bases). Germline CDR1 reads DFQATT; CDR2 reads SNEGSKA (reference sequence). CDR3 length: 16 amino acids. V was trimmed by 0 bases and J by 0 bases, leaving 14 bases between them. CDR3 nucleotide sequence: TGCAGTGCTAGAGAGTGGGGCGACACAGCTAACTATGGCTACACCTTC. This codes for CSAREWGDTANYGYTF.

This clonotype appeared many times. The chain is built from TRBV7-2 and TRBJ2-1, with D possibly TRBD2 on 5 matching bases. The CDR3 covers 15 residues. Germline V gene sequence: CDR1 SGHTA, CDR2 FQGNSA. V was pared by 2 bases and J by 0 bases, with 8 bases between. For the CDR3, the DNA is TGTGCCAGCAGCTTACGGGATAGCTCCTACAATGAGCAGTTCTTC. Its translation is CASSLRDSSYNEQFF.

This clonotype has ten or more counts. The chain carries TRBV19 and TRBJ2-4, with no clear D. Germline CDR1 is LNHDA and CDR2 is SQIVND (reference sequence). This CDR3 is 16 amino acids long. Trimming pared 6 bases from V and 0 bases from J, leaving 15 bases between. This chain's CDR3 is CASSWRTKEAKNIQYF. The CDR3 DNA is TGTGCCAGTAGCTGGCGGACCAAGGAAGCCAAAAACATTCAGTACTTC.

This chain uses TRBV20-1 with TRBJ2-3, with D tentatively TRBD1 or TRBD2 (5 bases each). Trimming took 1 base from V and 4 from J, leaving 9 bases between them. This CDR3 region has 13 residues. CDR1 and CDR2 (germline): DFQATT, SNEGSKA (reference sequence). In nucleotides, the CDR3 is TGCAGTGCTAGAGTAGAGGGGCCAGATACGCAGTATTTT. Translated, it gives CSARVEGPDTQYF.